The source of this TCR beta chain is a study of T cell responses to AZD1222 COVID-19 vaccine. Repertoires were generated with immunoSEQ multiplex PCR, while TCRdb's copy carries only in-frame clones and drops some. The sample lists around 130,000 clones; more than 90% were seen once. Germline CDR1 reads MGHRA; CDR2 reads YSYEKL. Between the trimmed V and J ends, which lost 5 bases and 3 bases, there was a span of 19 bases. The CDR3 contains 16 residues. Study outcomes and limitations: Clonal diversity was possibly underestimated; the donors were predominantly white British and more often female.

Concerning this clone: Its antigen is unidentified.

The sample was peripheral blood, taken 28 days after the second AZD1222 dose. This chain connects TRBV4-1 to TRBJ2-5; D unclear. The receptor comes from an adult who received the AZD1222 COVID-19 vaccine. Written as DNA, the CDR3 is TGCGCCAGCAGCTACGCCCTGCAGGAGCAGAAAGAGACCCAGTACTTC. Protein: CASSYALQEQKETQYF.